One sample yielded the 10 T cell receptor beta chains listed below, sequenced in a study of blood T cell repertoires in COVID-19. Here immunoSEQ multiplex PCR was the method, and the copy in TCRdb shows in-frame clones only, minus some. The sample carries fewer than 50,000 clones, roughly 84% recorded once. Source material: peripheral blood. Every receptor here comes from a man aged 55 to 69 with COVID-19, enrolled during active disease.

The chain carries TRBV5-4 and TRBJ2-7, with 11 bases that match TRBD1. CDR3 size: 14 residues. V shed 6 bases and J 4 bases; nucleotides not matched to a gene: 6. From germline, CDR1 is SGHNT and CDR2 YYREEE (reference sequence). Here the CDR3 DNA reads TGTGCCAGCACCAGGACAGGGGGCGAATACGAGCAGTACTTC. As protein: CASTRTGGEYEQYF.

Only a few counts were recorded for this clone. CDR3 region: CASSSFGQGAYYGYTF. Here the CDR3 DNA reads TGTGCCAGCAGTTCGTTCGGACAGGGCGCCTACTATGGCTACACCTTC. V and J are TRBV28 and TRBJ1-2, with TRBD1 matching over 8 bases. From germline, CDR1 is MDHEN and CDR2 SYDVKM. The CDR3 length is 16 residues. The V and J ends lost 4 bases and 3 bases, in that order; junction bases with no gene match: 10.

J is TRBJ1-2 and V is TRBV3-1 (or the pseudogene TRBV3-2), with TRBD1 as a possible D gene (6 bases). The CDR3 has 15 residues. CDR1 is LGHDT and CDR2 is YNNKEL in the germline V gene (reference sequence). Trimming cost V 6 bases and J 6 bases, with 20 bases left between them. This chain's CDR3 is CASRGRGGLVNGYTF. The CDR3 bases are TGTGCCAGCAGAGGACGCGGGGGCCTAGTAAATGGCTACACCTTC.

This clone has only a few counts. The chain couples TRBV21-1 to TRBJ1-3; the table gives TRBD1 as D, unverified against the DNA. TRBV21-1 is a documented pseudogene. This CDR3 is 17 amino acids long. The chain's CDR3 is CASSKAGASVSGNTIYF. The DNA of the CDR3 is TGTGCCAGCAGCAAAGCTGGGGCCTCGGTCTCTGGAAACACCATATATTTT.

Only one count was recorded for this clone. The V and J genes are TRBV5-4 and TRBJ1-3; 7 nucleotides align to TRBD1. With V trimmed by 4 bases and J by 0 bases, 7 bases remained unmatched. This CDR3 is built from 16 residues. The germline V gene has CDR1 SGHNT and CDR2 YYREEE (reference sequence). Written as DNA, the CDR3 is TGTGCCAGCAGCCCGCATACAGGGGACTCTGGAAACACCATATATTTT. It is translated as CASSPHTGDSGNTIYF.

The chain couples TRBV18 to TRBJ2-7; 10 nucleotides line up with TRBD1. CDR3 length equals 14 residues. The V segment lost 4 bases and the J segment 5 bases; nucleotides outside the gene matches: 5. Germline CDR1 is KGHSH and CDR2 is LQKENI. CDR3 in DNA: TGTGCCAGCTCACAAACCGGGACAGGGGACGAGCAGTACTTC. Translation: CASSQTGTGDEQYF. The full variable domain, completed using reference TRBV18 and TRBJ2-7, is NAGVMQNPRHLVRRRGQEARLRCSPMKGHSHVYWYRQLPEEGLKFMVYLQKENIIDESGMPKERFSAEFPKEGPSILRIQQVVRGDSAAYFCASSQTGTGDEQYFGPGTRLTVT.

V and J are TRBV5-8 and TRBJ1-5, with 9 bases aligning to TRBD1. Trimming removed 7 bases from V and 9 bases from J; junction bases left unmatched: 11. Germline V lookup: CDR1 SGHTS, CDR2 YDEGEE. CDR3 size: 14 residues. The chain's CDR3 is CASAIDRGGRPQHF. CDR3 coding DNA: TGTGCCAGCGCCATCGACAGGGGGGGTCGGCCCCAGCATTTT.

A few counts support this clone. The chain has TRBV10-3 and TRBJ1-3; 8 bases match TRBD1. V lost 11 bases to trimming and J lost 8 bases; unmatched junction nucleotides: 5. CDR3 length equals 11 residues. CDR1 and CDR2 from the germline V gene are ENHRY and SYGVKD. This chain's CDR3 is CAVDRGDTIYF. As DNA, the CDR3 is TGTGCCGTAGACAGGGGTGACACCATATATTTT.

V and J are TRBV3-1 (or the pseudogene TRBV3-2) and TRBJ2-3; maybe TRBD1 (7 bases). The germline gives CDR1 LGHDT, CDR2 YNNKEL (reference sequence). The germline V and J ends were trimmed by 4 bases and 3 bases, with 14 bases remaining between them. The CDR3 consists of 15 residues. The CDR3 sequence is CASSRGRGVTDTQYF. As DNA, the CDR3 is TGTGCCAGCAGCCGGGGCAGGGGGGTTACAGATACGCAGTATTTT.

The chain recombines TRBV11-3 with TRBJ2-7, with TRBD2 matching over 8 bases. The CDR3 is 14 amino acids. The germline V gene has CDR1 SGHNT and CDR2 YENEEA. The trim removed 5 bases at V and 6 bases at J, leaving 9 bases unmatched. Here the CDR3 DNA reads TGTGCCAGCAGCCCGGGGGGGCTTAAGGCCGAGCAGTACTTC. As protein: CASSPGGLKAEQYF.